This passage covers 20 T cell receptor beta chains from one sample sequenced in a study of T cells after yellow fever vaccination. Via MiXCR, TCRdb re-called the 5' RACE reads, giving one row per CDR3 protein. The data contain around 320,000 distinct CDR3 sequences, about 10% of them singletons. The sample in question was CD4+ T cells sorted from PBMCs, obtained 45 days after the yellow fever booster vaccination. These TCRs come from a man between 18 and 35 years old who received the YFV17D yellow fever vaccine.

This clonotype was seen a single time. V and J are TRBV7-2 and TRBJ1-2, with TRBD1 identical over 7 bases. The germline V gene encodes CDR1 SGHTA and CDR2 FQGNSA. The CDR3 totals 14 residues. V lost 5 bases and J lost 3; bases outside the gene matches: 6. The CDR3 sequence is CASSPQTGDYGYTF. As DNA, the CDR3 is TGTGCCAGCAGCCCCCAAACAGGGGACTATGGCTACACCTTC.

V gene TRBV5-1 combines with J gene TRBJ1-1; 7 bases are a match to TRBD1. The J segment lost 0 bases and the V segment lost 0 bases, leaving 5 bases of the junction unmatched. Germline V CDR1 and CDR2: SGHRS, YFSETQ. The CDR3 runs 16 residues. CDR3 loop: CASSLGGTVLNTEAFF. In nucleotides, the CDR3 is TGCGCCAGCAGCTTGGGCGGGACAGTTTTGAACACTGAAGCTTTCTTT.

The chain has TRBV2 and TRBJ1-2; tentatively, D is TRBD1 (6 bases). This CDR3 has 14 residues. Trimming removed 6 bases at V and 4 bases at J, with 15 bases between. Germline CDR1 and CDR2: SNHLY and FYNNEI. The CDR3 spells CASSPPQGPYGYTF. CDR3 sequence (DNA): TGTGCCAGCAGCCCCCCCCAGGGGCCCTATGGCTACACCTTC.

This rearrangement joins TRBV5-1 to TRBJ1-6; D is perhaps TRBD1 (6 bases). The germline CDR1 and CDR2 sequences are SGHRS and YFSETQ. The CDR3 totals 18 residues. V lost 3 bases and J 0 bases, leaving 16 bases between the germline ends. CDR3 in DNA: TGCGCCAGCAGCTCTACTCCTCAGGGGCGCTCCTATAATTCACCCCTCCACTTT. Its translation is CASSSTPQGRSYNSPLHF.

V usage is TRBV2 and J usage is TRBJ2-1; D remains unclear. Germline values: CDR1 SNHLY, CDR2 FYNNEI. Trimming removed 8 bases at V and 8 bases at J, with 10 bases between. This CDR3 contains 11 residues. CDR3 region: CASAWVDEQFF. CDR3 in DNA: TGTGCCAGCGCCTGGGTGGATGAGCAGTTCTTC.

This chain uses TRBV7-3 with TRBJ2-2; D is ambiguous. Trimming removed 4 bases at V and 1 base at J, with 13 bases between. The CDR3 loop spans 16 amino acids. Germline V gives CDR1 SGHTA, CDR2 FQGTGA. DNA of the CDR3: TGTGCCAGCAGCTCCCTAGGAACCCAGAACACCGGGGAGCTGTTTTTT. This translates into CASSSLGTQNTGELFF.

A few counts support this clonotype. This chain joins TRBV7-9 and TRBJ1-1, with 9 positions matching TRBD1. Trimming removed 5 bases from V and 2 bases from J; junction bases left unmatched: 6. The CDR3 totals 15 residues. Germline loops: CDR1 SEHNR, CDR2 FQNEAQ (reference sequence). The CDR3 coding sequence is TGTGCCAGCAGCCACGACAGGGGGGGAAACACTGAAGCTTTCTTT. Translation: CASSHDRGGNTEAFF.

The table lists this clonotype with a few counts. The V and J genes are TRBV2 and TRBJ2-2; D unresolved. The V gene's germline CDR1 is SNHLY and CDR2 FYNNEI. Trimming pared 3 bases from V and 5 bases from J, leaving 4 bases between. The CDR3 has 12 residues. For the CDR3, the DNA is TGTGCCAGCAGTGACTTTACCGGGGAGCTGTTTTTT. Its translation is CASSDFTGELFF.

V usage is TRBV6-2 or TRBV6-3 and J usage is TRBJ2-1, with 12 bases matching TRBD2. Germline trimming cut 2 bases from V and 6 bases from J; bases unmatched to any gene: 8. The V gene's germline CDR1 is MNHEY and CDR2 SVGEGT. The length of the CDR3 is 17 residues. CDR3 residues: CASSYTPPGLAGNEQFF. The CDR3 DNA sequence: TGTGCCAGCAGTTACACCCCACCGGGACTAGCGGGCAATGAGCAGTTCTTC.

V is TRBV4-3 and J is TRBJ2-3; no clear D. CDR1 and CDR2 from the germline V gene are LGHNA and YSLEER. There are 17 residues in the CDR3. Between the trimmed V and J ends, which lost 4 bases and 3 bases, there was a span of 20 bases. The CDR3 region is CASSRRPLRFITDTQYF. CDR3 nucleotides: TGCGCCAGCAGCCGACGGCCTCTTCGCTTTATTACAGATACGCAGTATTTT.

In its sample, this clonotype was seen a few times. The rearrangement uses TRBV11-3 and TRBJ2-2, with 15 bases matching TRBD2. The CDR3 spans 16 residues. Trimming took 4 bases from V and 6 from J; bases not matched to a gene: 3. Germline CDR1 SGHNT, CDR2 YENEEA. The CDR3 here is CASSSGLAGGSGELFF. For the CDR3, the DNA is TGTGCCAGCAGCTCGGGACTAGCGGGGGGATCCGGGGAGCTGTTTTTT.

This clonotype was found a few times. This chain links TRBV25-1 with TRBJ1-1; no definite D call. This CDR3 has 11 amino acids. V lost 4 bases, J lost 11 bases, and 11 bases lay in between. Germline V gives CDR1 MGHDK, CDR2 SYGVNS. As DNA, the CDR3 is TGTGCCAGCAGTGTTAACTTAAGGGCTTTCTTT. Translating it yields CASSVNLRAFF.

This clonotype was counted ten times or more. This sequence joins TRBV7-7 and TRBJ2-1; 8 bases are a match to TRBD1. V shed 5 bases and J 0 bases; nucleotides not matched to a gene: 3. This CDR3 spans 15 amino acids. Germline lookup yields CDR1 SSHAT and CDR2 FNYEAQ (reference sequence). DNA of the CDR3: TGTGCCAGCAGCGCAGACAGGGGCTCCTACAATGAGCAGTTCTTC. Encoded protein: CASSADRGSYNEQFF. Full variable domain (rest looked up from reference TRBV7-7 and TRBJ2-1): GAGVSQSPRYKVTKRGQDVTLRCDPISSHATLYWYQQALGQGPEFLTYFNYEAQPDKSGLPSDRFSAERPEGSISTLTIQRTEQRDSAMYRCASSADRGSYNEQFFGPGTRLTVL.

The table lists this clonotype with a few counts. This rearrangement joins TRBV7-3 to TRBJ1-5; D unclear. This CDR3 is built from 13 residues. The germline CDR1 and CDR2 sequences are SGHTA and FQGTGA. V lost 3 bases and J lost 6, with 9 bases in between. CDR3 protein: CASSFEEGQPQHF. In nucleotides, the CDR3 is TGTGCCAGCAGCTTTGAGGAGGGTCAGCCCCAGCATTTT.

V gene TRBV7-3 combines with J gene TRBJ2-5; D gene uncertain. Per germline, CDR1 SGHTA and CDR2 FQGTGA. With 5 bases removed from V and 1 base from J, the gap between germline ends came to 11 bases. The CDR3 length is 14 residues. As DNA, the CDR3 is TGTGCCAGCAGCACGGACGGATCCCAAGAGACCCAGTACTTC. Translating it yields CASSTDGSQETQYF.

The rearrangement links TRBV2 to TRBJ2-2; 7 bases agree with TRBD1. The CDR3 has 15 amino acids. The J segment lost 7 bases and the V segment lost 2 bases, leaving 7 bases of the junction unmatched. Germline V CDR1 and CDR2: SNHLY, FYNNEI. The CDR3 sequence: CASSENRGGYGELFF. The DNA for the CDR3 is TGTGCCAGCAGTGAAAACAGGGGCGGATACGGGGAGCTGTTTTTT. Full variable domain (rest looked up from reference TRBV2 and TRBJ2-2): EPEVTQTPSHQVTQMGQEVILRCVPISNHLYFYWYRQILGQKVEFLVSFYNNEISEKSEIFDDQFSVERPDGSNFTLKIRSTKLEDSAMYFCASSENRGGYGELFFGEGSRLTVL.

This clonotype occurred a few times. This chain uses TRBV6-6 with TRBJ2-7; TRBD1 aligns across 9 bases. The CDR3 length is 13 residues. J gave up 3 bases and V 5 bases, and 2 bases lay outside the gene matches. Germline V gene data show CDR1 as MNHNY and CDR2 as SVGAGI (reference sequence). The CDR3, as DNA: TGTGCCAGCAGTGCGACAGGGGGCTACGAGCAGTACTTC. This codes for CASSATGGYEQYF.

The rearrangement links TRBV20-1 to TRBJ2-5; D unresolved. Per the germline V gene, CDR1 is DFQATT and CDR2 is SNEGSKA (reference sequence). This CDR3 contains 11 residues. Trimming removed 1 base from V and 1 base from J, with 1 base in between. The CDR3 DNA sequence: TGCAGTGCTAGAGCCCAAGAGACCCAGTACTTC. Protein product: CSARAQETQYF.

This clonotype was counted a few times. The chain carries TRBV14 and TRBJ2-1; possibly TRBD2 for D (6 bases). The CDR3 loop spans 14 amino acids. The germline V and J ends were trimmed by 1 base and 7 bases, with 11 bases remaining between them. Germline V gene lookup returns CDR1 SGHDN and CDR2 FVKESK. The CDR3 spells CASSQVRELNEQFF. In nucleotides, the CDR3 is TGTGCCAGCAGCCAAGTGCGGGAATTAAATGAGCAGTTCTTC.

In its sample, this clonotype was seen a few times. This chain uses TRBV6-5 with TRBJ2-3, with 11 bases identical to TRBD2. The V segment lost 6 bases and the J segment 4 bases; nucleotides outside the gene matches: 9. Germline-derived CDR1 and CDR2 are MNHEY and SVGAGI. The CDR3 consists of 16 residues. The CDR3 is CASRRVAGGLADTQYF. The DNA of the CDR3 is TGTGCCAGCAGGCGGGTAGCGGGGGGGCTAGCAGATACGCAGTATTTT.